The following is a TCR beta chain sequence with its context. This clone appeared once. What this receptor recognizes is not known. No qualities accompany the bases; no much larger clone lies one base away. The CDR3 regions of human TCRbeta chains were analyzed by immunosequencing. The paper's processing steps were these. Repertoire TCRs were matched against a reference library of SARS-CoV-2-specific TCRs generated with the MIRA antigen-specificity platform. Breadth was defined as the fraction of unique TCRs that were SARS-CoV-2-associated, and depth was defined as the fraction of total T cells that were SARS-CoV-2-associated. Using the MIRA data, every spike-specific TCR was mapped to the spike region that the TCR reacted to and assigned to either a CD4 or a CD8 class. Log10-transformed breadth and depth values were compared by one-way ANOVA with Sidak's multiple comparisons tests. TCRdb re-hosts the immuneACCESS table, in-frame sequences only. Its copies lack some clones; in the studies checked, an unresolved V gene accounts for under half of them, and the cause for the rest is not known. The V and J calls and clone size come from that table; D and trimming were worked out from the DNA. Counted in this sample were roughly 100,000 clones; 90% to 95% of them appeared once. The ten biggest clones cover 45% of the sample.

The data belong to a study of T cell responses to AZD1222 COVID-19 vaccine (dated by TCRdb to about 2021). Background for the entire study: AZD1222 recipients with second doses at about 4 weeks or about 12 weeks were pooled, because spike-specific TCR depth and breadth did not differ between schedules. A total of 233 trial participants underwent TCR sequencing, of whom around 200 received two doses of AZD1222 and some 26 received two doses of the MenACWY control vaccine. Trial participants were enrolled by age into subgroups of 18-55, 56-69 and 70-plus years, and around 140, 26 and 57 TCR-sequenced participants, respectively, were included in these subgroups. On the study overall, not on this receptor specifically: The 56-69-year group was small, and its depth increase did not reach significance, likely because of low power. Vaccine-associated CD4 TCRs spanned the whole spike protein, with dominant responses in regions 160-218 and 743-854. A significant rise in spike-specific TCR breadth and depth was observed after two AZD1222 doses relative to day 0 and relative to MenACWY recipients. Epitopes outside the regions mutated in the B.1.351 and B.1.1.7 variants were reportedly recognized by nearly half of the unique spike-specific TCRs. Conclusions about previously exposed vaccinees were limited because only six AZD1222 recipients were SARS-CoV-2 seropositive at baseline. Participants were mostly white British and included more females than males, and it was suggested by the authors that clonal diversity may have been underestimated. No day 14 peak-response samples were available, so repertoires were characterized only after the peak T cell response.

Explained via the paper, the time point label denotes: baseline before first vaccination. Vaccinee samples came from UK trials COV001 and COV002, including a single-blind randomized controlled phase 2/3 trial of AZD1222 (ChAdOx1 nCoV-19) in healthy adults. Trial participant PBMC samples were collected at day 0 and day 28 after the second dose for TCRbeta chain sequencing. For this chain, trimming is 6 bases at the V end and 2 bases at the J end, and the number of junction bases without a gene match is 6. For CDR1 and CDR2, the germline V gene lists KGHSH and LQKENI. Measured from the cysteine to the phenylalanine, the CDR3 is 14 residues long. Just CDR3 DNA is preserved here, 42 bases in frame from base 1.

Sequenced here: peripheral blood, sampled on day 0 of AZD1222 vaccination. The chain is made from TRBV18 and TRBJ2-7; 8 of the junction bases match TRBD2. The sequence was obtained from an adult in good health. The CDR3 region reads CASSSGRGAYEQYF. The DNA sequence is as follows: TGTGCCAGCTCGTCCGGGCGGGGGGCCTACGAGCAGTACTTC.